Listed here is a single T cell receptor (beta chain). PCR was performed using 60 Vbeta and 13 Jbeta primers. Using immunoSEQ multiplex PCR, the repertoire was profiled, and TCRdb retains in-frame clones only, with some absent. The repertoire consists of 100,000 to 150,000 clones, with 65% to 85% occurring once and the leading ten covering less than 2%. This sample stems from a study of cytomegalovirus exposure and HLA in healthy donors. Germline CDR1 GTSNPN, CDR2 SVGIG (reference sequence). The CDR3 sequence is 14 residues long. Trimming cost V 0 bases and J 7 bases; bases outside gene matches: 6. This TCR derives from a woman in her 40s in good health and CMV-seronegative. The sample consisted of PBMCs. The chain links TRBV30 to TRBJ1-1; 9 bases map to TRBD1. The CDR3 DNA is TGTGCCTGGAGTGTACTGGGACAGGGCGATGAAGCTTTCTTT. It specifies CAWSVLGQGDEAFF.